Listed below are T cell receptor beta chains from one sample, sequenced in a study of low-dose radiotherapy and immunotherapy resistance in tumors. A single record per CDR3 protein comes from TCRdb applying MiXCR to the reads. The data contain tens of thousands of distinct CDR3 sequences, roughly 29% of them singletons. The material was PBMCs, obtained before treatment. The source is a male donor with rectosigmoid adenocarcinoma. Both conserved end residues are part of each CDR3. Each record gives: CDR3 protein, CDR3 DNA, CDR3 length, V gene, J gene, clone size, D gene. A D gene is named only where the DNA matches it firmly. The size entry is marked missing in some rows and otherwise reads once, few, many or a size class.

CDR3: CASSQQGQGINQPQHF
DNA: TGTGCCAGCAGCCAACAGGGACAGGGTATCAATCAGCCCCAGCATTTT
length: 16
V: TRBV4-2
J: TRBJ1-5
size: many
D: TRBD1

CDR3: CASSLPLNTEAFF
DNA: TGTGCCAGCAGTTTGCCCCTGAACACTGAAGCTTTCTTT
length: 13
V: TRBV28
J: TRBJ1-1
size: few
D: .

CDR3: CASSYISGGPSTGELFF
DNA: TGTGCCAGCAGTTACATCTCGGGGGGGCCGAGCACCGGGGAGCTGTTTTTT
length: 17
V: TRBV6-6
J: TRBJ2-2
size: many
D: TRBD2

CDR3: CASSQYRLDRGPPVAFF
DNA: TGTGCCAGCAGCCAATATCGTTTGGACAGGGGGCCCCCTGTAGCTTTCTTT
length: 17
V: TRBV14
J: TRBJ1-1
size: many
D: TRBD1

CDR3: CATAGQGDGYTF
DNA: TGTGCCACCGCGGGACAGGGGGATGGCTACACCTTC
length: 12
V: TRBV10-3
J: TRBJ1-2
size: many
D: TRBD1

CDR3: CASSVGGRGTQYF
DNA: TGTGCCAGCAGTGTCGGAGGGCGGGGGACCCAGTACTTC
length: 13
V: TRBV2
J: TRBJ2-5
size: many
D: .

CDR3: CASSLGTSGLQETQYF
DNA: TGTGCCAGCAGCCTGGGGACTAGCGGACTACAAGAGACCCAGTACTTC
length: 16
V: TRBV5-6
J: TRBJ2-5
size: .
D: TRBD2

CDR3: CAISDLGGSYNEQFF
DNA: TGTGCCATCAGTGATTTGGGGGGCTCCTACAATGAGCAGTTCTTC
length: 15
V: TRBV10-3
J: TRBJ2-1
size: many
D: .

CDR3: CASSKQGYTEAFF
DNA: TGTGCCAGTAGCAAACAGGGATACACTGAAGCTTTCTTT
length: 13
V: TRBV19
J: TRBJ1-1
size: .
D: .

CDR3: CASSLGDLNTEAFF
DNA: TGCGCCAGCAGCTTGGGGGATTTGAACACTGAAGCTTTCTTT
length: 14
V: TRBV5-1
J: TRBJ1-1
size: many
D: .

CDR3: CASKASGTGGYEQYF
DNA: TGTGCCAGCAAGGCATCCGGGACAGGGGGGTACGAGCAGTACTTC
length: 15
V: TRBV28
J: TRBJ2-7
size: many
D: TRBD1

CDR3: CASRTAGAYEKLFF
DNA: TGTGCCAGCAGGACGGCGGGCGCCTATGAAAAACTGTTTTTT
length: 14
V: TRBV6-5
J: TRBJ1-4
size: many
D: .

CDR3: CASERGGQQETQYF
DNA: TGCGCCAGCGAGCGCGGGGGGCAACAAGAGACCCAGTACTTC
length: 14
V: TRBV5-1
J: TRBJ2-5
size: many
D: TRBD2

CDR3: CASTPGQGAGQPQHF
DNA: TGTGCCAGCACCCCCGGCCAGGGGGCAGGTCAGCCCCAGCATTTT
length: 15
V: TRBV7-9
J: TRBJ1-5
size: few
D: TRBD1

CDR3: CASSDAAGYNQPQHF
DNA: TGTGCCAGCAGTGATGCGGCGGGATACAATCAGCCCCAGCATTTT
length: 15
V: TRBV2
J: TRBJ1-5
size: .
D: .

CDR3: CSARGLSGNTIYF
DNA: TGCAGTGCTAGAGGACTCTCTGGAAACACCATATATTTT
length: 13
V: TRBV20-1
J: TRBJ1-3
size: many
D: .

CDR3: CASSYSVLILETQYF
DNA: TGTGCCAGCAGTTACTCGGTCCTTATATTGGAGACCCAGTACTTC
length: 15
V: TRBV6-6
J: TRBJ2-5
size: many
D: .

CDR3: CASSLGLGTYNEQFF
DNA: TGTGCCAGCAGCTTAGGACTAGGGACCTACAATGAGCAGTTCTTC
length: 15
V: TRBV7-9
J: TRBJ2-1
size: many
D: .

CDR3: CASSLTGSTDTQYF
DNA: TGCGCCAGCAGCTTGACAGGGAGCACAGATACGCAGTATTTT
length: 14
V: TRBV5-1
J: TRBJ2-3
size: many
D: .

CDR3: CASRDKAGAFIHEQFF
DNA: TGTGCCAGTAGAGACAAAGCGGGAGCATTTATTCATGAGCAGTTCTTC
length: 16
V: TRBV19
J: TRBJ2-1
size: many
D: TRBD2

CDR3: CASSPFRGEGRETQYF
DNA: TGTGCCAGCAGCCCCTTTCGAGGGGAGGGCCGGGAGACCCAGTACTTC
length: 16
V: TRBV11-1
J: TRBJ2-5
size: many
D: TRBD2

CDR3: CASSPSGGNQPQHF
DNA: TGTGCCAGCAGCCCCTCGGGTGGCAATCAGCCCCAGCATTTT
length: 14
V: TRBV27
J: TRBJ1-5
size: many
D: .

CDR3: CASSVDWTKNIQYF
DNA: TGTGCCAGCAGCGTAGATTGGACGAAAAACATTCAGTACTTC
length: 14
V: TRBV9
J: TRBJ2-4
size: few
D: .

CDR3: CSARDRGRALGYTF
DNA: TGCAGTGCTAGAGATCGCGGCAGGGCGCTTGGCTACACCTTC
length: 14
V: TRBV20-1
J: TRBJ1-2
size: many
D: .

CDR3: CASSPNGQGAQYF
DNA: TGTGCCAGCAGTCCTAATGGTCAGGGGGCCCAGTACTTC
length: 13
V: TRBV9
J: TRBJ2-5
size: .
D: TRBD1

CDR3: CASSLGTSFYEQYF
DNA: TGTGCCAGCAGTTTAGGGACTAGCTTCTACGAGCAGTACTTC
length: 14
V: TRBV12-3/TRBV12-4
J: TRBJ2-7
size: many
D: TRBD2

CDR3: CASSGDGNQPQHF
DNA: TGTGCCAGCAGCGGGGACGGCAATCAGCCCCAGCATTTT
length: 13
V: TRBV9
J: TRBJ1-5
size: many
D: .

CDR3: CASSLMGRSDTEAFF
DNA: TGTGCCAGCAGCTTAATGGGGCGTTCGGACACTGAAGCTTTCTTT
length: 15
V: TRBV7-2
J: TRBJ1-1
size: .
D: .

CDR3: CASTSDSKNEQFF
DNA: TGTGCTAGCACATCGGATAGTAAGAATGAGCAGTTCTTC
length: 13
V: TRBV25-1
J: TRBJ2-1
size: many
D: .

CDR3: CASTPDRDYGYTF
DNA: TGTGCCAGCACCCCCGACAGGGACTATGGCTACACCTTC
length: 13
V: TRBV12-3/TRBV12-4
J: TRBJ1-2
size: many
D: TRBD1

CDR3: CASKPGQGPYEQYF
DNA: TGTGCCAGCAAGCCGGGACAGGGGCCCTACGAGCAGTACTTC
length: 14
V: TRBV28
J: TRBJ2-7
size: .
D: TRBD1

CDR3: CSAIARVLSYNEQFF
DNA: TGCAGTGCTATAGCACGGGTGCTCTCCTACAATGAGCAGTTCTTC
length: 15
V: TRBV20-1
J: TRBJ2-1
size: few
D: .

CDR3: CASSYSWQGNGYTF
DNA: TGTGCCAGCAGTTACTCGTGGCAGGGGAATGGCTACACCTTC
length: 14
V: TRBV6-2/TRBV6-3
J: TRBJ1-2
size: many
D: .

CDR3: CASSPSSGPVDYGYTF
DNA: TGTGCCAGCAGCCCGAGCTCAGGGCCGGTAGACTATGGCTACACCTTC
length: 16
V: TRBV7-2
J: TRBJ1-2
size: many
D: .

CDR3: CASRDSGANVLTF
DNA: TGTGCCTCTCGAGACTCTGGGGCCAACGTCCTGACTTTC
length: 13
V: TRBV30
J: TRBJ2-6
size: many
D: .

CDR3: CASSPQINEQFF
DNA: TGTGCCAGCAGCCCCCAAATCAATGAGCAGTTCTTC
length: 12
V: TRBV12-3/TRBV12-4
J: TRBJ2-1
size: many
D: .

CDR3: CASKRAGFQMNTEAFF
DNA: TGTGCCAGTAAGCGGGCAGGATTTCAGATGAACACTGAAGCTTTCTTT
length: 16
V: TRBV19
J: TRBJ1-1
size: .
D: .

CDR3: CATSDDRYQETQYF
DNA: TGTGCCACCAGTGATGACAGGTACCAAGAGACCCAGTACTTC
length: 14
V: TRBV24-1
J: TRBJ2-5
size: many
D: .

CDR3: CASTSSGTPSSYNEQFF
DNA: TGTGCCAGCACCTCTTCCGGGACCCCGAGCTCCTACAATGAGCAGTTCTTC
length: 17
V: TRBV28
J: TRBJ2-1
size: .
D: .

CDR3: CASSPRPGLAGSYEQFF
DNA: TGTGCCAGCAGCCCAAGACCGGGACTAGCGGGATCATATGAGCAGTTCTTC
length: 17
V: TRBV12-1
J: TRBJ2-1
size: .
D: .

CDR3: CASSRSIAGGSNEQFF
DNA: TGCGCCAGCAGTCGATCGATAGCGGGGGGGAGTAATGAGCAGTTCTTC
length: 16
V: TRBV10-2
J: TRBJ2-1
size: many
D: TRBD2

CDR3: CASSLETNTGELFF
DNA: TGCGCCAGCAGCCTAGAAACTAACACCGGGGAGCTGTTTTTT
length: 14
V: TRBV5-1
J: TRBJ2-2
size: many
D: .

CDR3: CASRLRQGSVYGYTF
DNA: TGTGCCAGCAGGCTTCGACAGGGCTCTGTCTATGGCTACACCTTC
length: 15
V: TRBV27
J: TRBJ1-2
size: many
D: TRBD1

CDR3: CSARGSGNTIYF
DNA: TGCAGTGCTAGGGGATCTGGAAACACCATATATTTT
length: 12
V: TRBV20-1
J: TRBJ1-3
size: .
D: .

CDR3: CASSHGEDAVYNEQFF
DNA: TGTGCCAGCAGCCATGGGGAGGACGCAGTATACAATGAGCAGTTCTTC
length: 16
V: TRBV14
J: TRBJ2-1
size: .
D: .

CDR3: CATSDSRLNSNQPQHF
DNA: TGTGCCACCAGTGATTCCCGCCTGAATAGCAATCAGCCCCAGCATTTT
length: 16
V: TRBV24-1
J: TRBJ1-5
size: many
D: .

CDR3: CASSPTGPSVYEQYF
DNA: TGTGCCAGCTCTCCGACAGGGCCATCGGTTTACGAGCAGTACTTC
length: 15
V: TRBV18
J: TRBJ2-7
size: many
D: TRBD1

CDR3: CASSLVHQGTAEAFF
DNA: TGTGCCAGCAGCTTAGTTCACCAGGGGACAGCCGAAGCTTTCTTT
length: 15
V: TRBV7-8
J: TRBJ1-1
size: .
D: TRBD1

CDR3: CASSEGRQLEQYF
DNA: TGTGCCAGCAGTGAAGGCAGGCAGCTGGAGCAGTACTTC
length: 13
V: TRBV2
J: TRBJ2-7
size: many
D: .

CDR3: CASSLGLGAPYEQYF
DNA: TGTGCCAGCAGTTTAGGGTTGGGGGCCCCCTACGAGCAGTACTTC
length: 15
V: TRBV6-1
J: TRBJ2-7
size: many
D: .

CDR3: CASSEVAGAETQFF
DNA: TGTGCCAGCAGTGAAGTAGCGGGAGCGGAGACCCAGTTCTTC
length: 14
V: TRBV2
J: TRBJ2-1
size: once
D: TRBD2

CDR3: CSAKDRGNLHEQFF
DNA: TGCAGTGCTAAGGACAGGGGGAATCTGCATGAGCAGTTCTTC
length: 14
V: TRBV20-1
J: TRBJ2-1
size: many
D: TRBD1

CDR3: CASSSGLAGGPISPDTQYF
DNA: TGCGCCAGCAGCTCCGGACTAGCGGGAGGGCCGATTTCCCCAGATACGCAGTATTTT
length: 19
V: TRBV5-1
J: TRBJ2-3
size: .
D: TRBD2

CDR3: CASSPGFPGELFF
DNA: TGTGCCAGCAGTCCAGGGTTCCCCGGGGAGCTGTTTTTT
length: 13
V: TRBV12-3/TRBV12-4
J: TRBJ2-2
size: few
D: .

CDR3: CASSLEGGRDEKLFF
DNA: TGCGCCAGCAGCTTGGAAGGGGGGCGTGATGAAAAACTGTTTTTT
length: 15
V: TRBV5-1
J: TRBJ1-4
size: .
D: .